One sample yielded the 15 T cell receptor beta chains listed below, sequenced in a study of breast tumors, draining lymph nodes, adjacent tissues. Breast cancer patients provided tissue from their axillary draining lymph nodes. TCRdb re-analysed the multiplex PCR reads in MiXCR, keeping a single row per CDR3 protein. The sample lists a few hundred thousand distinct CDR3 sequences, under 35% occurring once. Material: axillary lymph node tissue. These receptors were taken from a female donor with breast cancer. Some clones in this sample may be carry-over from other donors' samples.

This clonotype has ten or more counts. This CDR3 reads CASSNRQGREQYF. DNA for the CDR3: TGTGCCAGTAGTAACCGACAGGGGCGGGAGCAGTACTTC. This sequence joins TRBV19 and TRBJ2-7; 8 nucleotides line up with TRBD1. Germline V gene data show CDR1 as LNHDA and CDR2 as SQIVND (reference sequence). Germline trimming cut 4 bases from V and 7 bases from J; bases unmatched to any gene: 6. The CDR3 extends over 13 amino acids. The entire variable domain, with the rest obtained from reference TRBV19 and TRBJ2-7, is as follows: DGGITQSPKYLFRKEGQNVTLSCEQNLNHDAMYWYRQDPGQGLRLIYYSQIVNDFQKGDIAEGYSVSREKKESFPLTVTSAQKNPTAFYLCASSNRQGREQYFGPGTRLTVT.

This clonotype was found many times. The gene calls are TRBV20-1 and TRBJ2-3; D remains unclear. Trimming cost V 6 bases and J 5 bases, with 9 bases left between them. Germline values: CDR1 DFQATT, CDR2 SNEGSKA (reference sequence). The CDR3 is 11 residues long. CDR3 bases: TGCAGTGCCAAAGCCGTAGATACGCAGTATTTT. Its translation is CSAKAVDTQYF.

The V and J genes are TRBV25-1 and TRBJ1-6; 8 nucleotides align to TRBD1. Germline CDR1 reads MGHDK; CDR2 reads SYGVNS. This CDR3 has 16 residues. V shed 5 bases and J 7 bases; nucleotides not matched to a gene: 10. The CDR3 loop reads CASSLFGGTGNSPLHF. Written as DNA, the CDR3 is TGTGCCAGCAGTCTATTTGGCGGGACAGGCAATTCACCCCTCCACTTT.

Turning to this clonotype: This is likely a read error, given that the CDR3 carries no conserved phenylalanine or tryptophan at its end. V is TRBV9 and J is TRBJ1-2; 9 nucleotides line up with TRBD1. Germline-derived CDR1 and CDR2 are SGDLS and YYNGEE. V gave up 2 bases and J gave up 8 bases; unmatched junction bases: 4. This CDR3 has 13 amino acids. Here the CDR3 reads CASSVGTGSGYTS. CDR3 bases: TGTGCCAGCAGCGTTGGGACAGGGAGCGGCTACACCTCC.

The sample holds many counts of this clonotype. The chain has TRBV24-1 and TRBJ2-7, with 10 bases fitting TRBD2. Unmatched junction bases numbered 7, after V lost 2 bases and J lost 4 bases. This CDR3 spans 16 amino acids. Germline V lookup: CDR1 KGHDR, CDR2 SFDVKD. The CDR3 DNA reads TGTGCCACCAGTGATTCCTCTAGCGGGAGTGTTTACGAGCAGTACTTC. It is translated as CATSDSSSGSVYEQYF.

The chain employs TRBV5-4 and TRBJ2-1, with D perhaps TRBD1 or TRBD2 (5 bases each). V lost 5 bases, J lost 0 bases, and 12 bases lay in between. Germline CDR1 SGHNT, CDR2 YYREEE (reference sequence). CDR3 size: 15 residues. The CDR3 coding sequence is TGTGCCAGCAGACCCGGGACGTTCTCCTACAATGAGCAGTTCTTC. Its translation is CASRPGTFSYNEQFF. Using reference TRBV5-4 and TRBJ2-1 for the parts outside the CDR3, the full variable domain is ETGVTQSPTHLIKTRGQQVTLRCSSQSGHNTVSWYQQALGQGPQFIFQYYREEENGRGNFPPRFSGLQFPNYSSELNVNALELDDSALYLCASRPGTFSYNEQFFGPGTRLTVL.

The chain recombines TRBV19 with TRBJ1-3, with D unresolved. The germline gives CDR1 LNHDA, CDR2 SQIVND (reference sequence). V lost 7 bases, J lost 1 base, and 17 bases lay in between. The CDR3 has 16 residues. The CDR3 nucleotides read TGTGCCAGTAAGGAACTAGGGTCGCAATCTGGAAACACCATATATTTT. Amino acids: CASKELGSQSGNTIYF.

This clonotype has just a few counts. The chain is built from TRBV4-2 and TRBJ2-5; 7 nucleotides agree with TRBD2. Trimming took 2 bases from V and 5 from J; bases not matched to a gene: 8. The germline CDR1 and CDR2 sequences are LGHNA and YNFKEQ. This CDR3 has 15 amino acids. The CDR3 loop reads CASSQTSGEGETQYF. CDR3 nucleotides: TGTGCCAGCAGCCAAACCTCCGGGGAGGGGGAGACCCAGTACTTC.

This clonotype was counted a single time. The chain carries TRBV7-9 and TRBJ1-5; 12 bases line up with TRBD1. This CDR3 has 18 residues. Germline V gene sequence: CDR1 SEHNR, CDR2 FQNEAQ (reference sequence). The DNA of the CDR3 is TGTGATCGGCAGCAGCCGGGACAGGGGGCCGAGAGCAATCAGCCCCAGCATTTT. Its translation: CDRQQPGQGAESNQPQHF.

This clonotype was detected many times. The V call is TRBV3-2, the J call TRBJ2-7. TRBV3-2 is termed a pseudogene. There are 13 residues in the CDR3. Here the CDR3 reads CASSQDWSYEQYF. Here the CDR3 DNA reads TGTGCCAGCAGCCAAGATTGGTCCTACGAGCAGTACTTC.

This clonotype was recorded many times. V and J are TRBV5-1 and TRBJ2-7, with TRBD1 identical over 9 bases. The germline V gene encodes CDR1 SGHRS and CDR2 YFSETQ. CDR3 size: 15 residues. After removal of 4 bases from V and 3 bases from J, the junction contained 8 bases not matched to a gene. Here the CDR3 DNA reads TGCGCCAGCAGCCTCTCCGGGACAGGGATCTACGAGCAGTACTTC. The encoded protein is CASSLSGTGIYEQYF.

The chain combines TRBV20-1 with TRBJ2-6; 7 positions agree with TRBD1. This CDR3 spans 16 amino acids. J gave up 3 bases and V 3 bases, and 8 bases lay outside the gene matches. The germline gives CDR1 DFQATT, CDR2 SNEGSKA (reference sequence). The CDR3 reads CSASLRQGGGANVLTF. CDR3 in DNA: TGCAGTGCTAGCCTAAGACAGGGCGGTGGGGCCAACGTCCTGACTTTC.

Many counts were recorded for this clonotype. V gene TRBV7-3 combines with J gene TRBJ2-6, with D perhaps TRBD1 (6 bases). Germline CDR1 is SGHTA and CDR2 is FQGTGA. V was cut by 0 bases and J by 2 bases, with 8 bases left in between. The CDR3 is 16 residues long. CDR3 region: CASSLTRGTGANVLTF. CDR3 DNA: TGTGCCAGCAGCTTAACCAGGGGTACTGGGGCCAACGTCCTGACTTTC.

The chain couples TRBV5-1 to TRBJ2-6; a possible D gene is TRBD2 (6 bases). This CDR3 is built from 17 residues. V was clipped by 6 bases and J by 0 bases, with 16 bases between them. The V gene's germline CDR1 is SGHRS and CDR2 YFSETQ. This CDR3 is CASTRLGGSSGANVLTF. DNA of the CDR3: TGCGCCAGCACCCGATTGGGGGGAAGCTCTGGGGCCAACGTCCTGACTTTC.

Ten or more counts support this clonotype. A much more abundant neighbour one base away suggests this may be a read error. This chain uses TRBV10-3 with TRBJ1-6; tentatively, D is TRBD1 (5 bases). The V gene's germline CDR1 is ENHRY and CDR2 SYGVKD. This CDR3 has 13 amino acids. The CDR3 DNA reads as TGTGCCATTGGGGCAACGGATAATTCACCCCTCCGCTTT. Amino acid sequence: CAIGATDNSPLRF.